A single sample is the source of the 16 T cell receptor beta chains below, sequenced in a study of blood T cells in healthy people across ages. A second about 7 to 11 cycle PCR used barcoded and J-beta primers. TCRdb re-called the 5' RACE reads with MiXCR, one entry per CDR3 protein. The repertoire includes over 950,000 distinct CDR3 sequences, 30% to 40% of them detected once, and around 13% sits in the top ten. The material sequenced was blood. These receptors all come from a man aged 18 to 29 in good health.

The CDR3 DNA reads as TGCGCCAGCAGCCAAGACCGAGGGAGCAGGGATAGCAATCAGCCCCAGCATTTT. It translates to CASSQDRGSRDSNQPQHF. This chain uses TRBV4-3 with TRBJ1-5; weak D call: TRBD1 (5 bases). This CDR3 is built from 18 residues. The V and J ends lost 0 bases and 0 bases respectively, with 15 bases between them. Germline V gene lookup returns CDR1 LGHNA and CDR2 YSLEER.

This clonotype came up many times. This rearrangement joins TRBV6-2 or TRBV6-3 to TRBJ2-7; D may be TRBD1 or TRBD2 (5 bases each). The CDR3 covers 13 residues. V was cut by 6 bases and J by 3 bases, with 12 bases left in between. Germline loops: CDR1 MNHEY, CDR2 SVGEGT. CDR3 protein: CASRTGRDYEQYF. Written as DNA, the CDR3 is TGTGCCAGCAGAACGGGACGGGACTACGAGCAGTACTTC.

This clonotype appeared a few times. The genes are TRBV7-8 and TRBJ1-4, with 7 bases matching TRBD1. The CDR3 has 15 residues. Germline assignment: CDR1 SGHVS and CDR2 FQNEAQ. V shed 5 bases, J shed 7 bases, and the junction held 10 bases outside the gene matches. Here the CDR3 reads CASSPPGQLIEKLFF. The CDR3 coding sequence is TGTGCCAGCAGCCCTCCGGGACAGTTGATTGAAAAACTGTTTTTT.

The genes are TRBV7-9 and TRBJ1-1; 7 bases are shared with TRBD1. The CDR3 is 16 amino acids. Germline V CDR1 and CDR2: SEHNR, FQNEAQ (reference sequence). The V gene end was trimmed by 5 bases and the J gene end by 0 bases; junction bases not matched to a gene: 9. The chain's CDR3 is CASSQDRTYMNTEAFF. CDR3 nucleotide sequence: TGTGCCAGCAGCCAGGACAGGACCTACATGAACACTGAAGCTTTCTTT.

This clonotype was seen more than once but under ten times. The rearrangement links TRBV10-3 to TRBJ2-3, with 10 positions matching TRBD1. The CDR3 is made up of 14 amino acids. In germline, CDR1 is ENHRY, CDR2 SYGVKD. The trim removed 6 bases at V and 1 base at J, leaving 1 base unmatched. The CDR3: CAIRGTGGTDTQYF. CDR3 DNA sequence: TGTGCCATCAGGGGGACAGGGGGCACAGATACGCAGTATTTT.

This clonotype was detected a few times. This sequence joins TRBV20-1 and TRBJ2-7; possible D gene TRBD1, 6 bases. Germline CDR1 DFQATT, CDR2 SNEGSKA (reference sequence). This CDR3 is 14 amino acids long. V gave up 3 bases and J gave up 3 bases, with 15 bases separating them. The CDR3 protein is CSARTGAHDYEQYF. For the CDR3, the DNA is TGCAGTGCTAGGACAGGTGCCCACGACTACGAGCAGTACTTC.

In this sample, this clonotype turned up a few times. V and J are TRBV7-2 and TRBJ2-5, with D tentatively TRBD2 (5 bases). This CDR3 is built from 16 residues. V was pared by 1 base and J by 2 bases, with 14 bases between. The germline CDR1 and CDR2 sequences are SGHTA and FQGNSA. CDR3 sequence: CASSLVISEGQETQYF. CDR3 bases: TGTGCCAGCAGCTTAGTTATTAGTGAGGGTCAAGAGACCCAGTACTTC.

This clonotype was counted ten times or more. V and J are TRBV29-1 and TRBJ2-1, with 14 bases identical to TRBD2. V dropped 1 base and J dropped 5; count of bases not matched to a gene: 13. Germline V gives CDR1 SQVTM, CDR2 ANQGSEA. The CDR3 is made up of 19 amino acids. CDR3 loop: CSVEGGLAGAPSTDNEQFF. In DNA, the CDR3 is TGCAGCGTTGAAGGGGGACTAGCGGGGGCCCCCTCTACCGACAATGAGCAGTTCTTC.

In its sample, this clonotype was seen a few times. The chain links TRBV15 to TRBJ2-7, with D perhaps TRBD2 (5 bases). The length of the CDR3 is 15 residues. CDR1 is LNHNV, CDR2 YYDKDF, per germline (reference sequence). The germline V and J ends were trimmed by 1 base and 0 bases, with 10 bases remaining between them. CDR3 coding DNA: TGTGCCACCAGCAGAGCGGTTAGCGTCTCCTACGAGCAGTACTTC. The encoded protein is CATSRAVSVSYEQYF. The entire variable domain, with the rest obtained from reference TRBV15 and TRBJ2-7, is as follows: DAMVIQNPRYQVTQFGKPVTLSCSQTLNHNVMYWYQQKSSQAPKLLFHYYDKDFNNEADTPDNFQSRRPNTSFCFLDIRSPGLGDTAMYLCATSRAVSVSYEQYFGPGTRLTVT.

The chain combines TRBV20-1 with TRBJ2-1, with 13 positions matching TRBD2. The last part of the DNA fits TRBJ2-7 better; the J call may be wrong. The CDR3 has 20 residues. Germline CDR1 DFQATT, CDR2 SNEGSKA (reference sequence). The CDR3, as DNA: TGCAGTGCTAGTCCGAATCCCGGGACTAGCGGGACGAGCTCCTACAATGAGCAGTACTTC. It specifies CSASPNPGTSGTSSYNEQYF.

The rearrangement links TRBV20-1 to TRBJ2-4; 9 positions match TRBD2. Germline lookup yields CDR1 DFQATT and CDR2 SNEGSKA (reference sequence). V gave up 5 bases and J gave up 3 bases; unmatched junction bases: 8. There are 15 residues in the CDR3. CDR3 bases: TGCAGTGCTCCCGAATTTAGCGGGGGCAAAAACATTCAGTACTTC. Its protein product is CSAPEFSGGKNIQYF.

This chain joins TRBV5-1 and TRBJ2-1, with 7 positions matching TRBD2. The germline V gene encodes CDR1 SGHRS and CDR2 YFSETQ. The CDR3 consists of 16 residues. J lost 1 base, V lost 4 bases, and 8 bases had no gene match. Here the CDR3 reads CASSIYSGASYNEQFF. CDR3 in DNA: TGCGCCAGCAGCATATACAGCGGGGCGTCCTACAATGAGCAGTTCTTC. The complete variable domain, with remaining parts taken from reference TRBV5-1 and TRBJ2-1, reads KAGVTQTPRYLIKTRGQQVTLSCSPISGHRSVSWYQQTPGQGLQFLFEYFSETQRNKGNFPGRFSGRQFSNSRSEMNVSTLELGDSALYLCASSIYSGASYNEQFFGPGTRLTVL.

The chain carries TRBV12-5 and TRBJ1-2, with D possibly being TRBD1 (5 bases). Germline values: CDR1 LGHNT, CDR2 FRNRAP. V lost 0 bases and J lost 8, with 19 bases in between. The CDR3 is made up of 16 amino acids. The DNA of the CDR3 is TGTGCTAGTGGTTTGGTACCCCGGGACCCCCGGAGGGGCTACACCTTC. This codes for CASGLVPRDPRRGYTF.

On this clonotype itself: The junction and the germline gene differ at one end; a read error may be behind it. The J gene is TRBJ2-7, the V gene TRBV12-3 or TRBV12-4; 9 bases fit TRBD1. CDR3 length: 14 residues. Written as DNA, the CDR3 is TGTGGCAGCAGGTCGGGACAGGGTTTCTACGAGCAGTACTTC. Protein sequence: CGSRSGQGFYEQYF.

This clonotype has a handful of counts. V usage is TRBV6-5 and J usage is TRBJ1-2; no clear D gene. The CDR3 length is 11 residues. V lost 6 bases and J lost 7, with 9 bases in between. Germline CDR1 is MNHEY and CDR2 is SVGAGI. In nucleotides, the CDR3 is TGTGCCAGCAGCGATTTGGCTGGCTACACCTTC. Residues: CASSDLAGYTF.

The chain links TRBV6-2 or TRBV6-3 to TRBJ2-3; the match to TRBD2 covers 15 bases. V gave up 6 bases and J gave up 5 bases; unmatched junction bases: 18. CDR3 size: 20 residues. Germline V gene lookup returns CDR1 MNHEY and CDR2 SVGEGT. CDR3 amino acids: CASSLPGLAGGERKGDTQYF. CDR3 DNA: TGTGCCAGCAGCCTCCCGGGACTAGCGGGGGGCGAGAGGAAGGGAGATACGCAGTATTTT.